Listed below are T cell receptor beta chains from one sample, sequenced in a study of response to subunit inactivated influenza vaccine. TCRdb processed the RT-PCR reads anew with MiXCR; each CDR3 protein has one entry. The sample carries about 180,000 distinct CDR3 sequences, approximately 11% recorded once. The source material was CD8+ T cells sorted from PBMCs, sampled roughly 24 months after vaccination. The receptors were gathered from a man aged 50-75 years who received an inactivated influenza vaccine. The CDR3 runs from the conserved cysteine through the conserved F or W. A D gene is named only where the DNA matches it firmly. Clone size, where shown, is once, few, many, or a class for clones that have expanded.

cdr3_nt: TGTGCCAGCTACTACGGGACAGGGTCCGAGCAGTACTTC; cdr3_aa: CASYYGTGSEQYF; d_call: TRBD1; j_call: TRBJ2-7; v_call: TRBV5-6; clone_size: .
cdr3_nt: TGCAGTGCTAGAATCGTGGGTTCAGATACGCAGTATTTT; cdr3_aa: CSARIVGSDTQYF; d_call: .; j_call: TRBJ2-3; v_call: TRBV20-1; clone_size: few
cdr3_nt: TGTGCCAGCAGTCACAACAGGGGCTTCGGCAATCAGCCCCAGCATTTT; cdr3_aa: CASSHNRGFGNQPQHF; d_call: TRBD1; j_call: TRBJ1-5; v_call: TRBV12-3/TRBV12-4; clone_size: few
cdr3_nt: TGTGCCAGCAGCTTAGTAGGACAGGGTATGATCGATGAGCAGTTCTTC; cdr3_aa: CASSLVGQGMIDEQFF; d_call: TRBD1; j_call: TRBJ2-1; v_call: TRBV7-8; clone_size: .
cdr3_nt: TGTGCCAGCAGCCCTAAACCGGGACAGTCCTACGAGCAGTACTTC; cdr3_aa: CASSPKPGQSYEQYF; d_call: TRBD1; j_call: TRBJ2-7; v_call: TRBV9; clone_size: .
cdr3_nt: TGTGCCAGCAGTTACTCGGAGCGGGGGGGCCTCAATGAGCAGTTCTTC; cdr3_aa: CASSYSERGGLNEQFF; d_call: TRBD2; j_call: TRBJ2-1; v_call: TRBV6-2/TRBV6-3; clone_size: .
cdr3_nt: TGTGCCAGCAGCTTGTCAGAGGGACACTACGAGCAGTACTTC; cdr3_aa: CASSLSEGHYEQYF; d_call: .; j_call: TRBJ2-7; v_call: TRBV7-2; clone_size: many
cdr3_nt: TGTGCCAGCAACCCACGGGCGAACACTGAAGCTTTCTTT; cdr3_aa: CASNPRANTEAFF; d_call: .; j_call: TRBJ1-1; v_call: TRBV2; clone_size: .
cdr3_nt: TGTGCCAGCAGCTTATGGATAGCGGACGAGCAGTACTTC; cdr3_aa: CASSLWIADEQYF; d_call: .; j_call: TRBJ2-7; v_call: TRBV7-9; clone_size: few
cdr3_nt: TGCGCCAGCAGCCAAGATAGGGCCCCGGGCACTGAAGCTTTCTTT; cdr3_aa: CASSQDRAPGTEAFF; d_call: .; j_call: TRBJ1-1; v_call: TRBV4-1; clone_size: many
cdr3_nt: TGCGGCGTTGTGGTAGCGGGAGGCGGCGAGCAGTACTTC; cdr3_aa: CGVVVAGGGEQYF; d_call: TRBD2; j_call: TRBJ2-7; v_call: TRBV29-1; clone_size: .
cdr3_nt: TGTGCCAGCAGTGACCCGGGACAGGGACATGAAAAACTGTTTTTT; cdr3_aa: CASSDPGQGHEKLFF; d_call: TRBD1; j_call: TRBJ1-4; v_call: TRBV2; clone_size: once
cdr3_nt: TGTGCCAGCAGCCCCCAAACTAACTATGGCTACACCTTC; cdr3_aa: CASSPQTNYGYTF; d_call: .; j_call: TRBJ1-2; v_call: TRBV16; clone_size: .
cdr3_nt: TGCGCCAGCAGCTGGAGCCCAGGGTCTCGGACCGGGGAGCTGTTTTTT; cdr3_aa: CASSWSPGSRTGELFF; d_call: .; j_call: TRBJ2-2; v_call: TRBV5-1; clone_size: many
cdr3_nt: TGTGCCAGCAGGGCCGTTCCCCCCGGAGCCTCGACTGGGGTATTATATTTT; cdr3_aa: CASRAVPPGASTGVLYF; d_call: .; j_call: TRBJ2-3; v_call: TRBV25-1; clone_size: many
cdr3_nt: TGCAGTGGACAGGGGAGCTACAATGAGCAGTTCTTC; cdr3_aa: CSGQGSYNEQFF; d_call: TRBD1; j_call: TRBJ2-1; v_call: TRBV20-1; clone_size: .
cdr3_nt: TGTGCCAGCAGCCCCCTTGGGCGATCAGATACGCAGTATTTT; cdr3_aa: CASSPLGRSDTQYF; d_call: .; j_call: TRBJ2-3; v_call: TRBV3-1; clone_size: few
cdr3_nt: TGCAGCGTTGAGCTTCTTGGGTTCGGGGGAGGGAATGAGCAGTTCTTC; cdr3_aa: CSVELLGFGGGNEQFF; d_call: TRBD2; j_call: TRBJ2-1; v_call: TRBV29-1; clone_size: few
cdr3_nt: TGTGCCAGCAGGGCTAGCGGGAGCAACAATGAGCAGTTCTTC; cdr3_aa: CASRASGSNNEQFF; d_call: TRBD2; j_call: TRBJ2-1; v_call: TRBV4-2; clone_size: few
cdr3_nt: TGTGCCAGCAGTGGGGTGTCCCTATACAATGAGCAGTTCTTC; cdr3_aa: CASSGVSLYNEQFF; d_call: .; j_call: TRBJ2-1; v_call: TRBV12-3/TRBV12-4; clone_size: .
cdr3_nt: TGTGCCAGCAGTTACCCAGGGGTCTATGGCTACACCTTC; cdr3_aa: CASSYPGVYGYTF; d_call: .; j_call: TRBJ1-2; v_call: TRBV12-3/TRBV12-4; clone_size: .
cdr3_nt: TGTGCCATCAGTGATGCCGGGACCCTCTCTGGAAACACCATATATTTT; cdr3_aa: CAISDAGTLSGNTIYF; d_call: .; j_call: TRBJ1-3; v_call: TRBV10-3; clone_size: few
cdr3_nt: TGCGCCAGCAGCCAAGATAGGCCCTACGAGCAGTACTTC; cdr3_aa: CASSQDRPYEQYF; d_call: .; j_call: TRBJ2-7; v_call: TRBV4-3; clone_size: many
cdr3_nt: TGTGCCAGCAGTTGGGGACTAGCGGCCAACACCGGGGAGCTGTTTTTT; cdr3_aa: CASSWGLAANTGELFF; d_call: TRBD2; j_call: TRBJ2-2; v_call: TRBV12-3/TRBV12-4; clone_size: many
cdr3_nt: TGTGCCAGCAGCCAAACCTCAGGGGGTCCAGAGACCCAGTACTTC; cdr3_aa: CASSQTSGGPETQYF; d_call: TRBD1; j_call: TRBJ2-5; v_call: TRBV11-2; clone_size: few
cdr3_nt: TGTGCCAGCAGCTTAAGGGGGAGTACGGAGACCCAGTACTTC; cdr3_aa: CASSLRGSTETQYF; d_call: .; j_call: TRBJ2-5; v_call: TRBV7-9; clone_size: few
cdr3_nt: TGTGCCAGCAACAACAAACTAGCGGGGGGGCAAGATACGCAGTATTTT; cdr3_aa: CASNNKLAGGQDTQYF; d_call: TRBD2; j_call: TRBJ2-3; v_call: TRBV7-8; clone_size: few
cdr3_nt: TGTGCCAGCAGCACCTTTGTAGGGACTAATCTTGATACGCAGTATTTT; cdr3_aa: CASSTFVGTNLDTQYF; d_call: TRBD2; j_call: TRBJ2-3; v_call: TRBV11-2; clone_size: .
cdr3_nt: TGCAGTGCTAGAGATCTTGAGGTTGTGACTAGCGGGGGTCAGGAGCAGTTCTTC; cdr3_aa: CSARDLEVVTSGGQEQFF; d_call: TRBD2; j_call: TRBJ2-1; v_call: TRBV20-1; clone_size: .
cdr3_nt: TGCGCCAGCAGCCAGAACTCTGGAAACACCATATATTTT; cdr3_aa: CASSQNSGNTIYF; d_call: .; j_call: TRBJ1-3; v_call: TRBV5-1; clone_size: many
cdr3_nt: TGCGCCAGCAGCCCTAGGGGGGGGTGGAATGAGCAGTTCTTC; cdr3_aa: CASSPRGGWNEQFF; d_call: .; j_call: TRBJ2-1; v_call: TRBV5-1; clone_size: .
cdr3_nt: TGTGCCAGCAGTCCCTCAGGGACAGAGACCCAGTACTTC; cdr3_aa: CASSPSGTETQYF; d_call: .; j_call: TRBJ2-5; v_call: TRBV6-1; clone_size: few
cdr3_nt: TGTGCCAGCAGCCTCAGACCACTGATGAACACTGAAGCTTTCTTT; cdr3_aa: CASSLRPLMNTEAFF; d_call: .; j_call: TRBJ1-1; v_call: TRBV7-9; clone_size: few
cdr3_nt: TGCAGTGCTATTGACTCGTTCAAGAGCGGGCCAGATACGCAGTATTTT; cdr3_aa: CSAIDSFKSGPDTQYF; d_call: .; j_call: TRBJ2-3; v_call: TRBV20-1; clone_size: few
cdr3_nt: TGTGCCAGCAGTGAAGACTATGGCAGAGCCAATGAGCAGTTCTTC; cdr3_aa: CASSEDYGRANEQFF; d_call: .; j_call: TRBJ2-1; v_call: TRBV2; clone_size: .
cdr3_nt: TGTGCCAGCAGCCCTGATCGTACCTACAATGAGCAGTTCTTC; cdr3_aa: CASSPDRTYNEQFF; d_call: .; j_call: TRBJ2-1; v_call: TRBV14; clone_size: .
cdr3_nt: TGTGCCAGCAGTTTTGAAAATTCACCCCTCCACTTT; cdr3_aa: CASSFENSPLHF; d_call: .; j_call: TRBJ1-6; v_call: TRBV28; clone_size: many
cdr3_nt: TGTGCCAGCAGCCAAGAACTCGACAGGGGGCCTAATTCACCCCTCCACTTT; cdr3_aa: CASSQELDRGPNSPLHF; d_call: TRBD1; j_call: TRBJ1-6; v_call: TRBV4-2; clone_size: many
cdr3_nt: TGTGCCAGCAGCCACCGGACTAGCGGGGGGGATCTGCTACATAGTGAGCAGTTCTTC; cdr3_aa: CASSHRTSGGDLLHSEQFF; d_call: TRBD2; j_call: TRBJ2-1; v_call: TRBV16; clone_size: .
cdr3_nt: TGTGCCAGCAGCCTCGGGGGACCGTTATACGAGCAGTACTTC; cdr3_aa: CASSLGGPLYEQYF; d_call: .; j_call: TRBJ2-7; v_call: TRBV9; clone_size: few
cdr3_nt: TGTGCCAGCTCACCACGGGGGGCTGGCTATGGCTACACCTTC; cdr3_aa: CASSPRGAGYGYTF; d_call: .; j_call: TRBJ1-2; v_call: TRBV18; clone_size: few
cdr3_nt: TGTGCCAGCAGTTTATGGATAGGGGGTACCGACGAGCAGTACTTC; cdr3_aa: CASSLWIGGTDEQYF; d_call: .; j_call: TRBJ2-7; v_call: TRBV28; clone_size: .